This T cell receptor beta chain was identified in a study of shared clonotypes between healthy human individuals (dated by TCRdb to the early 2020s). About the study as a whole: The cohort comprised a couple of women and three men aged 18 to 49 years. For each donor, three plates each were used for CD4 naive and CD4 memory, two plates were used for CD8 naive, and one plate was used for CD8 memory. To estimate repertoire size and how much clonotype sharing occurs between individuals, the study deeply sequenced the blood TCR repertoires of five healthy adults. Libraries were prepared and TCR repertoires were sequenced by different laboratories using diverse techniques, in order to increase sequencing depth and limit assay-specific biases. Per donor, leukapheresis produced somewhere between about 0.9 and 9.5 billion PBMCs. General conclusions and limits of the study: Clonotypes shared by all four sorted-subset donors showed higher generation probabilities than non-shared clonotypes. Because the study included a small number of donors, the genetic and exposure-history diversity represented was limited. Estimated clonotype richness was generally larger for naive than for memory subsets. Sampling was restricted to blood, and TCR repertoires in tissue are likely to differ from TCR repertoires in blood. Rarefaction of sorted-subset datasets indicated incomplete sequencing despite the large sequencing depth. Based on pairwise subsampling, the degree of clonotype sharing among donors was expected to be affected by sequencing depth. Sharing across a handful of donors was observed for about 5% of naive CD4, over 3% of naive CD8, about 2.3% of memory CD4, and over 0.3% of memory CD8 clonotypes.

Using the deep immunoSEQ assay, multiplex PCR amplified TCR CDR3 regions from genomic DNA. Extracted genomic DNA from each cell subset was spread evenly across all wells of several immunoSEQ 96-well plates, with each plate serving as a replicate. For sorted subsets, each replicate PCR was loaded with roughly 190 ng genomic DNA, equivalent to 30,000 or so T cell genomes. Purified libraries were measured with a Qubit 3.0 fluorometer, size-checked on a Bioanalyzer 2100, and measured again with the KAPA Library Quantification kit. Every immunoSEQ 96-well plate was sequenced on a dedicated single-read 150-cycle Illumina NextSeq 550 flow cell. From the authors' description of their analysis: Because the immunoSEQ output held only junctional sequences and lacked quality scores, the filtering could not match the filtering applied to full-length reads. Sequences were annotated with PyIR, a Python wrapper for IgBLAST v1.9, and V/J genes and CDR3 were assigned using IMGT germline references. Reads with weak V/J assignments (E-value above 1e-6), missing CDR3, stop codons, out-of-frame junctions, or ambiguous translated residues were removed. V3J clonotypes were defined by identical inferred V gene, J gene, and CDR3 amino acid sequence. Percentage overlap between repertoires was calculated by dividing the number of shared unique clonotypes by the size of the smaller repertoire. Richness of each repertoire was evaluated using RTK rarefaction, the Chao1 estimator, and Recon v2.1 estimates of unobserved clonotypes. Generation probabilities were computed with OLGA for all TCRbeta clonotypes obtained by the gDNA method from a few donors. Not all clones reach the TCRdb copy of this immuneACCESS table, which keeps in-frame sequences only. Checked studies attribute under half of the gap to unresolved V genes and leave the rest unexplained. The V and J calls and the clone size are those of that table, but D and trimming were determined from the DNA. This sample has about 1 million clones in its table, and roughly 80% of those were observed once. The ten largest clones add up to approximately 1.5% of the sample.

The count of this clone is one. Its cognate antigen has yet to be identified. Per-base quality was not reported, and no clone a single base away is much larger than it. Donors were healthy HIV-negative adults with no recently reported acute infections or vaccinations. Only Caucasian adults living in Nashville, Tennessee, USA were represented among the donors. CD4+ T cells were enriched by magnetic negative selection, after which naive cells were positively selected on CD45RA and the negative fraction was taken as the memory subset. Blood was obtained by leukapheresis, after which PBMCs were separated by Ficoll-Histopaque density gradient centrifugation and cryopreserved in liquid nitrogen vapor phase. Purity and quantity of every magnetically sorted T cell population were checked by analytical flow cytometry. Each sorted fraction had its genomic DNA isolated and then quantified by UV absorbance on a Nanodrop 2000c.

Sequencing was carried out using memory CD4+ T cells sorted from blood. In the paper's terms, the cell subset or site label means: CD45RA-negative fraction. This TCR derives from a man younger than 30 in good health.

The nucleotide sequence reads TGTGCCAGCAGTTACGCACGTGAAGCTTTCTTT. Its translation is CASSYAREAFF. The chain links TRBV6-5 with TRBJ1-1; confidence is insufficient to name the D gene. The germline V gene provides CDR1 MNHEY and CDR2 SVGAGI. V is shortened by 2 bases, J by 7 bases, and the region joining them spans 5 bases. The CDR3, cysteine through phenylalanine, is 11 amino acids long. Only CDR3 DNA remains: 33 bases, in frame from the first base.